These 32 T cell receptor beta chains came from one sample sequenced in a study of T cell therapy after organ transplantation. Their antigens are not known. The protocol was immunoSEQ multiplex PCR, while the TCRdb copy is restricted to in-frame clones and leaves out a portion. The profile shows approximately 52,000 clones, approximately 94% of them singletons. The sequences come from CD8+ T cells from blood, collected before autologous CMV-specific T cell therapy. These receptors originate from a human patient who had received a solid organ transplant and had CMV disease.

The chain has TRBV11-2 and TRBJ1-2, with 8 bases identical to TRBD1. Germline values: CDR1 SGHAT, CDR2 FQNNGV. The CDR3 covers 16 residues. J lost 8 bases, V lost 1 base, and 12 bases had no gene match. The CDR3, as DNA: TGTGCCAGCAGCTTAGGCCCCACGACAGGGGTCTGGGGCTACACCTTC. This encodes CASSLGPTTGVWGYTF.

J is TRBJ2-3 and V is TRBV2; 15 bases agree with TRBD2. Germline assignment: CDR1 SNHLY and CDR2 FYNNEI. The CDR3 has 15 residues. J lost 9 bases, V lost 6 bases, and 7 bases had no gene match. CDR3 bases: TGTGCCAGCAGCGGACTAGCGGGGGGGCCGGAAACGCAGTATTTT. Translating gives CASSGLAGGPETQYF.

The table lists this clone with a count of one. The chain carries TRBV27 and TRBJ1-5; no reliable D call. V lost 6 bases and J lost 2, with 17 bases in between. Germline CDR1 reads MNHEY; CDR2 reads SMNVEV (reference sequence). The CDR3 consists of 16 residues. In nucleotides, the CDR3 is TGTGCCAGCAGCTACTCCGCTGGGGTGGGCAATCAGCCCCAGCATTTT. Protein sequence: CASSYSAGVGNQPQHF.

The V and J genes are TRBV6-1 and TRBJ2-7; D not resolved. Trimming removed 4 bases from V and 2 bases from J, with 12 bases in between. Germline assignment: CDR1 MNHNS and CDR2 SASEGT. The CDR3 runs to 14 residues. The CDR3 sequence: CASSGLGQAYEQYF. The CDR3 DNA reads TGTGCCAGCAGTGGTTTAGGGCAGGCCTACGAGCAGTACTTC.

This clone has a single count. The V call is TRBV7-9, the J call TRBJ2-5; perhaps TRBD2 as D (6 bases). This CDR3 has 13 amino acids. V was cut by 7 bases and J by 5 bases, with 14 bases left in between. CDR1 is SEHNR, CDR2 FQNEAQ, per germline (reference sequence). This chain's CDR3 is CASINSGRETQYF. The DNA of the CDR3 is TGTGCCAGCATCAACTCGGGGAGGGAGACCCAGTACTTC.

The chain employs TRBV6-1 and TRBJ1-2; perhaps TRBD1 as D (6 bases). Germline CDR1 is MNHNS and CDR2 is SASEGT. This CDR3 region has 15 residues. Trimming pared 1 base from V and 5 bases from J, leaving 14 bases between. CDR3 sequence reads: CASSEGPQGAYGYTF. The CDR3, as DNA: TGTGCCAGCAGTGAAGGGCCACAGGGTGCGTATGGCTACACCTTC.

The chain recombines TRBV5-1 with TRBJ2-7; perhaps TRBD1 as D (5 bases). Between the trimmed V and J ends, which lost 2 bases and 0 bases, there was a span of 6 bases. The CDR3 has 13 residues. Germline V gene sequence: CDR1 SGHRS, CDR2 YFSETQ. The CDR3 is CASSFDSSYEQYF. The CDR3 DNA reads as TGCGCCAGCAGCTTCGACAGCTCCTACGAGCAGTACTTC. Drawing the rest from reference TRBV5-1 and TRBJ2-7, the complete variable domain is KAGVTQTPRYLIKTRGQQVTLSCSPISGHRSVSWYQQTPGQGLQFLFEYFSETQRNKGNFPGRFSGRQFSNSRSEMNVSTLELGDSALYLCASSFDSSYEQYFGPGTRLTVT.

V is TRBV19 and J is TRBJ2-7, with 12 bases matching TRBD2. This CDR3 region has 17 residues. Unmatched junction bases numbered 14, after V lost 5 bases and J lost 6 bases. The germline CDR1 and CDR2 sequences are LNHDA and SQIVND (reference sequence). The CDR3 DNA is TGTGCCAGTAGTCCTCCTGATCTAGCGGGGGGGCCTGGCGAGCAGTACTTC. The encoded protein is CASSPPDLAGGPGEQYF.

The J gene is TRBJ1-1, the V gene TRBV7-6, with no clear D. The CDR3 has 13 residues. Trimming cost V 1 base and J 4 bases, with 7 bases left between them. Germline V CDR1 and CDR2: SGHVS, FNYEAQ. CDR3 nucleotides: TGTGCCAGCAGCTTAGAGGCTGCCACTGAAGCTTTCTTT. It translates to CASSLEAATEAFF.

V gene TRBV5-6 combines with J gene TRBJ1-6; D might be TRBD1 (5 bases). V shed 4 bases and J shed 10 bases, with 18 bases lying between them. CDR3 length: 15 amino acids. Germline assignment: CDR1 SGHDT and CDR2 YYEEEE. CDR3: CASSKSGGFASPLHF. The CDR3 nucleotides read TGTGCCAGCAGCAAATCCGGGGGATTTGCGTCACCCCTCCACTTT.

The chain combines TRBV27 with TRBJ2-3, with D perhaps given as TRBD1 or TRBD2 (5 bases each). Trimming left V 6 bases short and J 15 bases short, with 19 bases between. Germline values: CDR1 MNHEY, CDR2 SMNVEV (reference sequence). This CDR3 has 12 residues. CDR3 DNA: TGTGCCAGCAGCCTTCTCGAGGGGCGAACTTATTTT. Translated: CASSLLEGRTYF.

The table lists this clone with a count of one. The V gene is TRBV5-8, the J gene TRBJ2-5; D is unclear. Trimming pared 1 base from V and 4 bases from J, leaving 14 bases between. This CDR3 has 15 amino acids. Germline CDR1 SGHTS, CDR2 YDEGEE. Written as DNA, the CDR3 is TGTGCCAGCAGCTTGTCGGCCGGGTTGGCAGAGACCCAGTACTTC. Translated: CASSLSAGLAETQYF.

This rearrangement joins TRBV4-2 to TRBJ2-3; 9 bases match TRBD2. The CDR3 contains 16 residues. Germline CDR1 and CDR2: LGHNA and YNFKEQ. V gave up 0 bases and J gave up 4 bases; unmatched junction bases: 5. The CDR3 protein is CASSQDSGSLPDTQYF. The CDR3 DNA is TGTGCCAGCAGCCAAGATAGCGGGAGCCTCCCAGATACGCAGTATTTT.

The genes are TRBV30 and TRBJ2-7; 7 bases fit TRBD2. After removal of 7 bases from V and 2 bases from J, the junction contained 8 bases not matched to a gene. This CDR3 region has 13 residues. Germline lookup yields CDR1 GTSNPN and CDR2 SVGIG (reference sequence). CDR3 bases: TGTGCCTTCCATGGGGGGGTGGCCTACGAGCAGTACTTC. This encodes CAFHGGVAYEQYF. The variable domain in full, with the rest retrieved from reference TRBV30 and TRBJ2-7, is SQTIHQWPATLVQPVGSPLSLECTVEGTSNPNLYWYRQAAGRGLQLLFYSVGIGQISSEVPQNLSASRPQDRQFILSSKKLLLSDSGFYLCAFHGGVAYEQYFGPGTRLTVT.

The V and J genes are TRBV9 and TRBJ1-6; 8 bases are shared with TRBD1. Germline-derived CDR1 and CDR2 are SGDLS and YYNGEE. There are 14 residues in the CDR3. The V and J ends lost 3 bases and 9 bases, in that order; junction bases with no gene match: 5. The CDR3 coding sequence is TGTGCCAGCAGCGCGACAGGGGCCGGTTCACCCCTCCACTTT. This codes for CASSATGAGSPLHF. Supplemented by reference TRBV9 and TRBJ1-6, the full variable domain reads DSGVTQTPKHLITATGQRVTLRCSPRSGDLSVYWYQQSLDQGLQFLIQYYNGEERAKGNILERFSAQQFPDLHSELNLSSLELGDSALYFCASSATGAGSPLHFGNGTRLTVT.

The CDR3 spells CASSYNRVGYNEQFF. The CDR3 DNA follows: TGTGCCAGCAGCTATAACAGGGTAGGGTACAATGAGCAGTTCTTC. V usage is TRBV9 and J usage is TRBJ2-1; weak D call: TRBD1 (6 bases). In germline, CDR1 is SGDLS, CDR2 YYNGEE. V lost 4 bases, J lost 4 bases, and 15 bases lay in between. The CDR3 spans 15 residues.

This chain connects TRBV2 to TRBJ1-1, with D uncertain. Germline CDR1 SNHLY, CDR2 FYNNEI. The CDR3 has 14 residues. V was pared by 0 bases and J by 7 bases, with 12 bases between. The CDR3 loop is CASSEALIRFEAFF. DNA for the CDR3: TGTGCCAGCAGTGAAGCGCTGATCAGATTTGAAGCTTTCTTT.

This chain uses TRBV6-5 with TRBJ1-2; D remains unclear. V was pared by 6 bases and J by 5 bases, with 16 bases between. CDR3 length: 14 residues. The germline CDR1 and CDR2 sequences are MNHEY and SVGAGI. Here the CDR3 DNA reads TGTGCCAGCAGCTTGGGCAGCGAGTTTTATGGCTACACCTTC. Protein product: CASSLGSEFYGYTF.

The chain couples TRBV6-6 to TRBJ2-3; TRBD2 matches at 9 bases. V lost 4 bases, J lost 6 bases, and 8 bases stayed unmatched. CDR3 length: 15 residues. Germline CDR1 is MNHNY and CDR2 is SVGAGI (reference sequence). The CDR3 sequence: CASSSSGTRGDTQYF. The CDR3 DNA reads as TGTGCCAGCAGTTCTAGCGGGACACGGGGGGATACGCAGTATTTT.

This chain uses TRBV11-2 with TRBJ2-7; the D call may be TRBD1 or TRBD2 (7 bases each). Germline V gives CDR1 SGHAT, CDR2 FQNNGV. The V and J ends lost 0 bases and 5 bases respectively, with 20 bases between them. The CDR3 spans 17 residues. This CDR3 is CASSLEGAAGGAHEQYF. CDR3 coding DNA: TGTGCCAGCAGCTTAGAAGGGGCGGCAGGGGGGGCCCACGAGCAGTACTTC.

The chain links TRBV7-9 to TRBJ2-5; tentative D call: TRBD2 (7 bases). The V gene's germline CDR1 is SEHNR and CDR2 FQNEAQ (reference sequence). V was trimmed by 0 bases and J by 5 bases, leaving 10 bases between them. The CDR3 loop spans 14 amino acids. CDR3 protein: CASSLAGGQETQYF. In DNA form, the CDR3 reads TGTGCCAGCAGCTTAGCGGGGGGGCAGGAGACCCAGTACTTC.

The V call is TRBV30, the J call TRBJ2-7; D call uncertain. The V gene's germline CDR1 is GTSNPN and CDR2 SVGIG (reference sequence). The V gene lost 0 bases and the J gene lost 2 bases, with 14 bases spanning the gap. The CDR3 has 15 amino acids. CDR3 DNA sequence: TGTGCCTGGAGTGTGTTTACAGAAATAACCTACGAGCAGTACTTC. It specifies CAWSVFTEITYEQYF. Complete variable domain (other parts from reference TRBV30 and TRBJ2-7): SQTIHQWPATLVQPVGSPLSLECTVEGTSNPNLYWYRQAAGRGLQLLFYSVGIGQISSEVPQNLSASRPQDRQFILSSKKLLLSDSGFYLCAWSVFTEITYEQYFGPGTRLTVT.

The chain combines TRBV14 with TRBJ1-1, with D possibly TRBD1 on 6 matching bases. The CDR3 consists of 15 residues. The V end lost 1 base, the J end lost 0 bases, and 9 bases lay between the germline ends. Germline CDR1 and CDR2: SGHDN and FVKESK. The CDR3 sequence: CASSQADSLNTEAFF. The CDR3, as DNA: TGTGCCAGCAGCCAAGCGGACAGCCTGAACACTGAAGCTTTCTTT.

The J gene is TRBJ2-7, the V gene TRBV27, with TRBD1 matching over 8 bases. There are 16 residues in the CDR3. The V and J ends lost 5 bases and 0 bases, in that order; junction bases with no gene match: 9. Germline V gene sequence: CDR1 MNHEY, CDR2 SMNVEV (reference sequence). As DNA, the CDR3 is TGTGCCAGCAGTCCATCGACAGGGGAGGCCTCCTACGAGCAGTACTTC. Translating it yields CASSPSTGEASYEQYF.

The chain carries TRBV4-1 and TRBJ2-1; TRBD2 aligns across 9 bases. V gave up 3 bases and J gave up 9 bases; unmatched junction bases: 9. This CDR3 spans 15 amino acids. Per the germline V gene, CDR1 is MGHRA and CDR2 is YSYEKL. The CDR3 loop reads CASSHTPTSGFEQFF. DNA of the CDR3: TGCGCCAGCAGCCATACGCCCACTAGCGGGTTTGAGCAGTTCTTC.

The CDR3 nucleotides are TGTGCCAGCAGCAGAACTCCGGGACAGCCCACAGATACGCAGTATTTT. This translates into CASSRTPGQPTDTQYF. This chain connects TRBV7-9 to TRBJ2-3, with 7 bases identical to TRBD1. Germline V gene data show CDR1 as SEHNR and CDR2 as FQNEAQ (reference sequence). Trimming at V came to 5 bases and at J to 2 bases, leaving 10 bases not matched to a gene. The CDR3 spans 16 residues.

This clone appeared once. This chain connects TRBV6-5 to TRBJ1-2; D not resolved. CDR3 size: 13 residues. The V and J ends lost 3 bases and 2 bases respectively, with 7 bases between them. Germline V gene data show CDR1 as MNHEY and CDR2 as SVGAGI. The CDR3 DNA is TGTGCCAGCAGTTATGGGAGAAACTATGGCTACACCTTC. Its protein is CASSYGRNYGYTF.

The count of this clone is one. This chain uses TRBV27 with TRBJ2-7; the match to TRBD2 covers 8 bases. V dropped 5 bases and J dropped 2; count of bases not matched to a gene: 8. The length of the CDR3 is 15 residues. The germline V gene has CDR1 MNHEY and CDR2 SMNVEV (reference sequence). DNA for the CDR3: TGTGCCAGCAGTCCCTTAGCGGGACAAACCTACGAGCAGTACTTC. The encoded protein is CASSPLAGQTYEQYF.

J is TRBJ2-7 and V is TRBV14, with a weak D call TRBD1 (5 bases). CDR3 size: 15 residues. Germline V gives CDR1 SGHDN, CDR2 FVKESK. The V gene lost 4 bases and the J gene lost 2 bases, with 15 bases spanning the gap. The CDR3 sequence: CASSPGQGLPYEQYF. CDR3 in DNA: TGTGCCAGCAGCCCGGGCCAGGGCCTCCCCTACGAGCAGTACTTC.

The chain joins TRBV7-9 to TRBJ2-2; 7 bases fit TRBD1. The germline V gene has CDR1 SEHNR and CDR2 FQNEAQ (reference sequence). J lost 5 bases, V lost 4 bases, and 4 bases had no gene match. The CDR3 runs to 14 residues. CDR3 protein: CASSSTGATGELFF. DNA for the CDR3: TGTGCCAGCAGCTCAACAGGGGCAACCGGGGAGCTGTTTTTT.

The V call is TRBV7-9, the J call TRBJ2-7; 10 nucleotides agree with TRBD2. V gave up 5 bases and J gave up 6 bases; unmatched junction bases: 13. Per germline, CDR1 SEHNR and CDR2 FQNEAQ (reference sequence). CDR3 length: 16 amino acids. In DNA, the CDR3 is TGTGCCAGCAGCCCAAGCGGGAGGGCCGAAAATCGCGAGCAGTACTTC. This codes for CASSPSGRAENREQYF.

This chain joins TRBV27 and TRBJ2-7, with TRBD2 matching 7 bases. CDR3 size: 15 residues. Germline V gene sequence: CDR1 MNHEY, CDR2 SMNVEV (reference sequence). With 5 bases clipped from V and 2 bases from J, the junction kept 9 bases outside the gene matches. CDR3 nucleotides: TGTGCCAGCAGTGCCCTGGGAGGGATGACCTACGAGCAGTACTTC. Translating it yields CASSALGGMTYEQYF.